This section outlines one T cell receptor (beta chain) sequence together with its context. Its antigen is undetermined. The record originates from a study of shared clonotypes between healthy human individuals. Findings of the study overall: Genetic and exposure-history diversity was limited by the small donor number. Against clonotypes common to all four donors, non-shared ones had lower generation probabilities.

Germline V gene lookup returns CDR1 MNHEY and CDR2 SVGAGI. This CDR3 comprises 12 residues. V gave up 5 bases and J gave up 7 bases, with 9 bases separating them. This was a deep-level run. TCRdb's copy holds only in-frame clones and misses some; the assay was immunoSEQ multiplex PCR. This sample carries about 1 million clones, around 74% of them seen once, and the ten largest clones take 1.4%. Each of the donors was a healthy adult who was HIV-negative and had not had a recent acute infection or vaccination. The chain combines TRBV6-5 with TRBJ1-5; no definite D call. Sequenced sample: memory CD4+ T cells sorted from blood. Stated subset: CD45RA-negative fraction. This TCR came from a man in his late teens or twenties in good health. The CDR3 reads CASSNGIQPQHF. CDR3 bases: TGTGCCAGCAGTAATGGTATCCAGCCCCAGCATTTT.